This T cell receptor beta chain was identified in a study of OX40 agonist ivuxolimab in advanced cancers. Systemic immunosuppression or a history of autoimmune disease excluded patients. V was clipped by 7 bases and J by 6 bases, with 12 bases between them. Germline V gene sequence: CDR1 SQVTM, CDR2 ANQGSEA. The CDR3 covers 12 residues. The method was immunoSEQ multiplex PCR; TCRdb's version includes in-frame clones alone and lacks a portion of them. This sample yields about 63,000 clones, of which 70% to 90% are seen a single time; more than 0.55% belongs to the top ten. Worth noting for this clone: Antigen: not known.

Study-wide results and limits: More expanded clones were found, on average, in CD8+ than in CD4+ T cells. What antigens the expanded peripheral T cells recognized was never established.

This chain links TRBV29-1 with TRBJ2-2, with D tentatively TRBD2 (5 bases). This clonotype was obtained from an adult with an advanced solid tumor such as melanoma, head and neck, liver or kidney cancer. Here the sequenced sample was CD4+ or CD8+ T cells sorted from blood, taken in a trial of the OX40 agonist ivuxolimab. CDR3 protein: CSATEGAGELFF. In nucleotides, the CDR3 is TGCAGCGCCACCGAGGGTGCCGGGGAGCTGTTTTTT.